Included here is one TCR beta chain sequence, with context. Its antigen is unknown. The source of the sample is a study of cytomegalovirus exposure and HLA in healthy donors. Study-wide context: Across 350 to 500 genotyped donors, around 82% landed in the Caucasian-associated ancestry cluster. Findings of the study overall: A later analysis associated 15,000 or so TCR beta sequences with HLA alleles at a 0.05 false discovery rate. Altogether, 150 to 200 TCR beta chains were recorded as cytomegalovirus-associated. Most CMV-associated TCR beta chains appeared HLA-restricted in a later analysis.

Primers included in the PCR were 60 Vbeta and 13 Jbeta primers. Data came from immunoSEQ multiplex PCR; TCRdb stores just in-frame clones and leaves some out. The data hold about 210,000 clones, with around four fifths observed a single time. Specimen: PBMCs. This sequence originates from a man in his forties in good health and CMV-seropositive.

The CDR3 loop reads CASSYTGGGREKLFF. The CDR3 coding sequence is TGTGCCAGCAGCTATACAGGGGGAGGACGTGAAAAACTGTTTTTT. This chain uses TRBV7-9 with TRBJ1-4; 8 bases agree with TRBD1. V was clipped by 4 bases and J by 7 bases; unmatched bases: 8. Germline lookup yields CDR1 SEHNR and CDR2 FQNEAQ (reference sequence). This CDR3 has 15 residues.